Reported below is one T cell receptor beta chain. This specimen belongs to a study of blood T cell repertoires in COVID-19. Turning to the study itself: Sites across the United States, Italy and Spain contributed samples from acute and convalescent COVID-19.

Using immunoSEQ multiplex PCR, the repertoire was profiled, and TCRdb retains in-frame clones only, with some absent. The table shows roughly 360,000 clones, with about four fifths occurring only once. Germline lookup yields CDR1 GTSNPN and CDR2 SVGIG (reference sequence). With 2 bases removed from V and 4 bases from J, the gap between germline ends came to 23 bases. There are 17 residues in the CDR3. All recovered Cohort 3 donors got two negative PCRs, got clearance, or saw symptom resolution. This sequence was found in a woman aged 50 to 60 who had recovered from COVID-19. The gene calls are TRBV30 and TRBJ1-1; D unresolved. The sample consisted of PBMCs or T cells enriched from blood (not recorded which). The CDR3 bases are TGTGCCTGGAGTATTAGCCGCCCTCTCGCCGGTAGCACTGAAGCTTTCTTT. It yields the protein CAWSISRPLAGSTEAFF.